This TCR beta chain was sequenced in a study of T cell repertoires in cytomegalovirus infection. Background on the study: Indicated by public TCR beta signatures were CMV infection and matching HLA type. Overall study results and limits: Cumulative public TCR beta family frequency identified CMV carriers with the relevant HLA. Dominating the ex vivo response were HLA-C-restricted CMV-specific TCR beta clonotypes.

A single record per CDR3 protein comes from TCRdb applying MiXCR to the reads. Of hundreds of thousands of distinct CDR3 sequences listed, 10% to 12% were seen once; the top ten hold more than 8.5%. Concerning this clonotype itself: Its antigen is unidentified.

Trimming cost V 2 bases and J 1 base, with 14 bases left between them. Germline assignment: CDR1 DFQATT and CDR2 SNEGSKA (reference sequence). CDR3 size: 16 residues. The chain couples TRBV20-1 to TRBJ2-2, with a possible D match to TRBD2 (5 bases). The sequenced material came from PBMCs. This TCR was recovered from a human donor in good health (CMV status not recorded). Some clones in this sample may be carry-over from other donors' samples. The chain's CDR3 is CSARFPTRVNTGELFF. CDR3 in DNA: TGCAGTGCTAGATTCCCCACTAGGGTGAACACCGGGGAGCTGTTTTTT.